This T cell receptor (beta chain) was captured in a study of T-cell memory formation after mild COVID-19. The wider study: The two donors had largely donor-specific TCR clusters. Study outcomes and limitations: Pre-infection memory already had some responding clones, implying cross-reactive memory joined. SARS-CoV-2 specificity of second-wave clones peaking day 37 was unconfirmed.

In germline, CDR1 is SQVTM, CDR2 ANQGSEA. The CDR3 is 15 residues long. Germline trimming cut 6 bases from V and 1 base from J; bases unmatched to any gene: 9. Concerning this clonotype: Its specificity is unknown.

Employing constant-segment primers, 5'RACE generated TCR alpha and TCR beta cDNA libraries bearing sample barcodes and UMIs. Each CDR3 protein gets one entry after TCRdb re-called the 5' RACE reads with MiXCR. The sample has 250,000 to 300,000 distinct CDR3 sequences, 15% to 20% seen once. The sequence came from a man between 18 and 35 years old who had mild COVID-19 (a few samples of this study predate the infection). Cell type and time point are not known. What was sequenced was PBMCs or a T cell subset sorted from them (not recorded which). The rearrangement uses TRBV29-1 and TRBJ1-1; 9 bases line up with TRBD1. The CDR3 nucleotides are TGCAGCGTCCGTTTACGGGACAGGGCGAACACTGAAGCTTTCTTT. Protein product: CSVRLRDRANTEAFF. The full variable domain, with the rest looked up from reference TRBV29-1 and TRBJ1-1, is SAVISQKPSRDICQRGTSLTIQCQVDSQVTMMFWYRQQPGQSLTLIATANQGSEATYESGFVIDKFPISRPNLTFSTLTVSNMSPEDSSIYLCSVRLRDRANTEAFFGQGTRLTVV.